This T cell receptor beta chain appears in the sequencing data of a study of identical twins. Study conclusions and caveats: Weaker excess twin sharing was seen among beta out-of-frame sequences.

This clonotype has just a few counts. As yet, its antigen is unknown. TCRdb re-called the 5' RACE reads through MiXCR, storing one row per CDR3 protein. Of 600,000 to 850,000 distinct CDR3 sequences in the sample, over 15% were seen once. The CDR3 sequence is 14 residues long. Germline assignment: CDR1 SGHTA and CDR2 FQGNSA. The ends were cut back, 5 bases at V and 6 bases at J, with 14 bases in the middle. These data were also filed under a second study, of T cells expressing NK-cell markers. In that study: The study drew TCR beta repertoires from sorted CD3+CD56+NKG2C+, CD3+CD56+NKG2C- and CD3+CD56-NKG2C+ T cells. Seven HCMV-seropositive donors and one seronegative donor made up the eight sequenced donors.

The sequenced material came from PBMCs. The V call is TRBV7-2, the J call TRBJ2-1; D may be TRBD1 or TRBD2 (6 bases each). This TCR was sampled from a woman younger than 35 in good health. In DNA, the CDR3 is TGTGCCAGCAGCGCCCTAAGGGGGGTCAATGAGCAGTTCTTC. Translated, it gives CASSALRGVNEQFF.